Listed here is a single TCR beta chain. This CDR3 is 14 amino acids long. Between the trimmed V and J ends, which lost 2 bases and 4 bases, there was a span of 8 bases. Germline V gives CDR1 MNHNY, CDR2 SVGAGI (reference sequence). Original handling: Estimation of nucleated cell counts was performed using reference gene primer amplification. Some clones are missing from TCRdb's copy, which holds only in-frame ones; the method was immunoSEQ multiplex PCR. Clone size and the V and J calls come from that table; the DNA yielded D and trimming. The table lists approximately 220,000 clones, around 83% of them singletons. The data belong to a study of blood T cell repertoires in COVID-19. In the study overall: COVID-19 samples collected from the United States, Italy and Spain covered acute and convalescent phases. In each case, the material was cDNA or gDNA derived from T cells, B-cell-depleted T cells, or PBMCs.

The chain is built from TRBV6-6 and TRBJ2-2; D is ambiguous. This receptor was taken from a woman aged 50 to 60 with acute or convalescent COVID-19. The sequencing sample was made of peripheral blood. CDR3: CASSYGPGTGELFF. The CDR3 DNA sequence: TGTGCCAGCAGTTACGGGCCTGGCACCGGGGAGCTGTTTTTT.